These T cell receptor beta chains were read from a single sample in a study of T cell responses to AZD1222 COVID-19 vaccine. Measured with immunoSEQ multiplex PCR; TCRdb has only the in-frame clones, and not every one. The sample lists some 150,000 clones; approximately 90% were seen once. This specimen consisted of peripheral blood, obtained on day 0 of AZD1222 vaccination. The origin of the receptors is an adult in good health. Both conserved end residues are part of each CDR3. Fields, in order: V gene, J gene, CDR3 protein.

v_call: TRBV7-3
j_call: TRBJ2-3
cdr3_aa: CASSLGGTSGTDTQYF

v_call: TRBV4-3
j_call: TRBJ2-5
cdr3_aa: CASSRDREETQYF

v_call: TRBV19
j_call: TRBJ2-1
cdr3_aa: CASSIGSEQFF

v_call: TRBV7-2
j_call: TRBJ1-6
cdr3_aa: CASKNRTGANSPLHF

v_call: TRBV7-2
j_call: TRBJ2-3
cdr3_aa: CASSLDSNTDTQYF

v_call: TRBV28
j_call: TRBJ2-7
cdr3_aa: CASSPRRDREIYEQYF

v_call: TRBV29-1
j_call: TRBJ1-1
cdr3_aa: CSVLWAATNTEAFF

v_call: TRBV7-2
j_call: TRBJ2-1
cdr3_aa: CASSLAILDEQFF

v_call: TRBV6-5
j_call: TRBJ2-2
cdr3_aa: CASSYDHPGETGELFF

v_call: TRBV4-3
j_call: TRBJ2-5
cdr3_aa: CASSQETLAGGVTQYF

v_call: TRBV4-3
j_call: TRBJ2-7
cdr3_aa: CASSPRRDRVYEQYF

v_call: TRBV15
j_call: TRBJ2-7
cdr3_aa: CATSRDHLARSSYEQYF

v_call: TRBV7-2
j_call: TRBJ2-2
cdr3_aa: CASSLAPSGNTGELFF

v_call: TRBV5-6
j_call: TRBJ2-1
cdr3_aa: CASSRDRGASSYNEQFF

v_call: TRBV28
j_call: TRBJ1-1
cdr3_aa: CASSLNRAGAFF

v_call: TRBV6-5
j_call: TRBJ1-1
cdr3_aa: CASSTTGTDTEAFF

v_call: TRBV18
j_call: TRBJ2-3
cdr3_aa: CASSPQGDLADTDTQYF

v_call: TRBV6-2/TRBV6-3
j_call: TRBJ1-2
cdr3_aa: CASSYSTEGDGYTF

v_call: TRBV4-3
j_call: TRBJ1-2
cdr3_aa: CASSQDPGLGGYTF

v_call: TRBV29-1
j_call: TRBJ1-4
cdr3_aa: CSVELRAQGEKLFF

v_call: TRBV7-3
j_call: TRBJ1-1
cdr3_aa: CASSPTVGGNTEAFF

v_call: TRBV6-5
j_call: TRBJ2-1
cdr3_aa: CASGYRAYEQFF

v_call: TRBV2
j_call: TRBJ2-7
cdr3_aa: CASSEFGGSGTYEQYF

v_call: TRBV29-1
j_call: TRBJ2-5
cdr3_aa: CSVDPGRGQKETQYF

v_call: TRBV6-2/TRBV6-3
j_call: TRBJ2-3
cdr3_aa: CASSYQPRLAGLWGTDTQYF

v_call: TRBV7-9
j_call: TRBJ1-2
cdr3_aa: CASSSEAVYYGYTF

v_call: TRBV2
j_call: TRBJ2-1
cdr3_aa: CASSEDFNSLYRDGNDEQFF

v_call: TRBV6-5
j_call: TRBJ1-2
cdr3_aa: CASSYQGTYGYTF

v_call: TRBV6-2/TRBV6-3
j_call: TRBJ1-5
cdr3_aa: CASSYSWGNQPQHF

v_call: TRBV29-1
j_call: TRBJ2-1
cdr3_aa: CSVSSGSEQFF

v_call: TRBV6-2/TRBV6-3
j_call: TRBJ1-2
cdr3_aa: CASSPSVGSGIYGYTF

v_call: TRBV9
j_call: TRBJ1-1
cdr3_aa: CASSVGSGGFTEAFF

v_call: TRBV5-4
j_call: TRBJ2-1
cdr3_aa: CASSQRTGVDEQFF

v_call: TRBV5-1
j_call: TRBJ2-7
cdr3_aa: CASSLPSYEQYF

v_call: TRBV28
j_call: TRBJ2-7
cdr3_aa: CASSLPGPSYEQYF

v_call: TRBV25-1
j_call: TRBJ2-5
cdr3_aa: CASSYQETQYF

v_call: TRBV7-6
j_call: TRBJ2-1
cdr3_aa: CASSLAGSNEQFF

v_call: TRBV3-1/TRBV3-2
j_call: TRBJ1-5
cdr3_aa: CASSQRGSNQPQHF

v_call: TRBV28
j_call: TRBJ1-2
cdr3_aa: CASSAPTGLGYGYTF

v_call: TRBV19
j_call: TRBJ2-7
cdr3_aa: CASSPGTGYEQYF

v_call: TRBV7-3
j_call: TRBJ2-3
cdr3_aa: CASSSRSGRAGRDTQYF

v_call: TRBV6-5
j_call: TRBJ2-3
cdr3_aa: CASSTGSGTDTQYF

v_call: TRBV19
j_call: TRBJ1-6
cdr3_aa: CASSTGQYNSPLHF

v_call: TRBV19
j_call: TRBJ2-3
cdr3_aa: CASSNRGTDTQYF

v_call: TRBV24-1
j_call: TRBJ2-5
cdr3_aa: CATSDLYQETQYF

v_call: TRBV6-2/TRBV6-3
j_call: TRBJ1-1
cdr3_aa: CASSTGGTEAFF

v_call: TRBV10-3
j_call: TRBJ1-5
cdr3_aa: CATCAGASNQPQHF

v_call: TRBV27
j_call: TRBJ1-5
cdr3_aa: CASSLRQAYQPQHF

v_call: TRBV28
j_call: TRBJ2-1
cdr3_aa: CASNPTGGFYNEQFF

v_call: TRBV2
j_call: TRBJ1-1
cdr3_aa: CASSEEMRTEAFF

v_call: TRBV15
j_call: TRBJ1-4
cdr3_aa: CATKGRGFGNEKLFF

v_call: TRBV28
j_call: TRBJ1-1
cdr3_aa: CASSPIHRGPFTEAFF